This TCR beta chain came from a study of memory CD4+ T cells and cytomegalovirus serostatus. Study as a whole: Of the healthy Belgian adults, fewer than 10 were CMV seropositive and 20 to 30 seronegative.

Concerning this clone itself: The antigen is undetermined.

The germline gives CDR1 SGHDN, CDR2 FVKESK. Unmatched junction bases numbered 2, after V lost 0 bases and J lost 10 bases. The CDR3 is 14 residues long. The sort gate was single viable CD3+CD4+CD8-CD45RO+ cells for memory CD4+ T cells. Study-level findings and limits: Suggested: most of the CMV-linked TCR signature lies in CD4+ memory cells. Of about 150 reported CMV TCRbeta sequences, 67 were found in memory CD4+ repertoires.

As handled by the study authors: Out-of-frame sequences were removed, leaving 2,204,828 distinct TCRbeta sequences. TCRdb's copy holds only in-frame clones and misses some; the assay was immunoSEQ multiplex PCR. From that table come the V and J calls and clone size; the DNA was used to work out D and trimming. Here the sample spans 50,000 or so clones, around 76% being singletons. The sample comprised memory CD4+ T cells from blood. The clonotype was recovered from an adult in good health and CMV-seropositive. The genes are TRBV14 and TRBJ2-4, with TRBD2 matching 11 bases. CDR3 in DNA: TGTGCCAGCAGCCAAGAAACTAGCGGGGGTATTCAGTACTTC. It translates to CASSQETSGGIQYF. The variable domain in full, completed from reference TRBV14 and TRBJ2-4, reads EAGVTQFPSHSVIEKGQTVTLRCDPISGHDNLYWYRRVMGKEIKFLLHFVKESKQDESGMPNNRFLAERTGGTYSTLKVQPAELEDSGVYFCASSQETSGGIQYFGAGTRLSVL.